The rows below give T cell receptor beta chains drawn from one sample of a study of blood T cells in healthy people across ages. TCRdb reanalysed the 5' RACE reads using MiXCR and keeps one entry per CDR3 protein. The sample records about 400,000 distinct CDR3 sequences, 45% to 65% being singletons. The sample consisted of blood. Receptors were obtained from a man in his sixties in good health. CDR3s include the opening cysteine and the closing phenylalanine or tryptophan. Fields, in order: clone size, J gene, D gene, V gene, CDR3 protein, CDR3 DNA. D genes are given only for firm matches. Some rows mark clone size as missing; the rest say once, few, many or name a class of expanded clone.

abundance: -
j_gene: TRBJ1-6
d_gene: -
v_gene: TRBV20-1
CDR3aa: CSAISGTGSPLHF
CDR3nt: TGCAGTGCTATATCAGGGACCGGTTCACCCCTCCACTTT

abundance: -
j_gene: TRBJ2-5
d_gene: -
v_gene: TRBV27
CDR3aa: CASRYRVQETQYF
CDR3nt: TGTGCCAGCAGGTATAGGGTCCAAGAGACCCAGTACTTC

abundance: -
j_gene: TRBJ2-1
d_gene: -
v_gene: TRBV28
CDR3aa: CASSLKAAYNEQFF
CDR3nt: TGTGCCAGCAGTTTAAAAGCGGCCTACAATGAGCAGTTCTTC

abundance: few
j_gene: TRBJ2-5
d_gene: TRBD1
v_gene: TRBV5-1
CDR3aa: CASSLPTGQGPQETQYF
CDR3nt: TGCGCCAGCAGCTTGCCCACCGGACAGGGCCCCCAAGAGACCCAGTACTTC

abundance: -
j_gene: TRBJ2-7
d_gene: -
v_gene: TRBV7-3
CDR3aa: CASSPRADSYEQYF
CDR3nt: TGTGCCAGCAGCCCAAGGGCAGATTCCTACGAGCAGTACTTC

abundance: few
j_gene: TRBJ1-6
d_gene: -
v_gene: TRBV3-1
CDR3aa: CASSQRASSYNSPLHF
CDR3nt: TGTGCCAGCAGCCAACGGGCGAGCTCCTATAATTCACCCCTCCACTTT

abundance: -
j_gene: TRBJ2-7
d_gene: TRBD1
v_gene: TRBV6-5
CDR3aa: CASSSRSRDSHEQYF
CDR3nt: TGTGCCAGCAGTTCCCGATCCCGGGACAGTCACGAGCAGTACTTC

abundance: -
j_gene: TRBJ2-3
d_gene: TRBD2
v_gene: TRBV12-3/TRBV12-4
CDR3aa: CASSPGGGTQYF
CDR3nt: TGTGCCAGCAGTCCTGGGGGGGGTACGCAGTATTTT

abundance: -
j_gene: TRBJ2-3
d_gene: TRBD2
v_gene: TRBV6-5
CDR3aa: CASNTGTSLRTDTQYF
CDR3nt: TGTGCCAGCAACACCGGGACTAGTCTCCGCACAGATACGCAGTATTTT

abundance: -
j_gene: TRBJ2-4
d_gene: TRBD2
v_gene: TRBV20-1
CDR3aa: CSARVAGEENIQYF
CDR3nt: TGCAGTGCTAGAGTAGCGGGAGAGGAAAACATTCAGTACTTC

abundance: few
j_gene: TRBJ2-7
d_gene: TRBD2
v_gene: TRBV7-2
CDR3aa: CASSFGRLGGSSYEQYF
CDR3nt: TGTGCCAGCAGCTTTGGGCGACTTGGCGGGAGTTCCTACGAGCAGTACTTC

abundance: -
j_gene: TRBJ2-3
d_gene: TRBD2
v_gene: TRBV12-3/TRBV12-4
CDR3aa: CASSFWTSGGVTQYF
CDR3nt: TGTGCCAGCAGTTTCTGGACTAGCGGGGGGGTAACGCAGTATTTT

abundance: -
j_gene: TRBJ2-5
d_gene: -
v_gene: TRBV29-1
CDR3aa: CSVGVQAQETQYF
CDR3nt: TGCAGCGTTGGGGTACAGGCCCAAGAGACCCAGTACTTC

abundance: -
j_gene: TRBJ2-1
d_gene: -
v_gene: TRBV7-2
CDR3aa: CASSWEGTQPNEQFF
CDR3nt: TGTGCCAGCAGCTGGGAGGGGACACAGCCCAATGAGCAGTTCTTC

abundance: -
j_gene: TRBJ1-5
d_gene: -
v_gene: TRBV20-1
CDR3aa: CSARDQGTPSNQPQHF
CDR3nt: TGCAGTGCTAGAGATCAAGGCACTCCAAGCAATCAGCCCCAGCATTTT

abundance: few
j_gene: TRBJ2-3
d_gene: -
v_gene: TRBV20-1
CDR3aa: CSAGGPRAKGATQYF
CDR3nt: TGCAGTGCCGGAGGGCCCAGGGCAAAGGGGGCTACGCAGTATTTT

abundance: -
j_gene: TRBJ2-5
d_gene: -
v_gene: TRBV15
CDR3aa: CATSRDRRTQETQYF
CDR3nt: TGTGCCACCAGCAGAGATCGCCGGACTCAAGAGACCCAGTACTTC

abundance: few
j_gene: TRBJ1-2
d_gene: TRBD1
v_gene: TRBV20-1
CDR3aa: CSATPLGQVGRDGYTF
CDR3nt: TGCAGTGCTACACCCCTTGGACAGGTGGGCCGGGATGGCTACACCTTC

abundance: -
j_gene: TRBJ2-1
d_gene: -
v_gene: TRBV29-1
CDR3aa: CSVRVGPLDNEQFF
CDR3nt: TGCAGCGTCCGCGTGGGACCCCTTGACAATGAGCAGTTCTTC

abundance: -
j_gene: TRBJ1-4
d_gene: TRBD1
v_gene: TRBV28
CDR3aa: CASSSHPGQGAKKLFF
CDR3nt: TGTGCCAGCAGTTCCCATCCGGGACAGGGGGCGAAAAAACTGTTTTTT

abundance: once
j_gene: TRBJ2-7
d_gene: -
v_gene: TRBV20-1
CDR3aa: CSATPAGRTSYEQYF
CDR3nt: TGCAGTGCTACCCCTGCGGGGCGTACCTCCTACGAGCAGTACTTC

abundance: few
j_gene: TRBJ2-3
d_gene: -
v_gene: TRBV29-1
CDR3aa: CSSKGSGFTDTQYF
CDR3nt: TGCAGCTCGAAGGGGAGCGGGTTCACAGATACGCAGTATTTT

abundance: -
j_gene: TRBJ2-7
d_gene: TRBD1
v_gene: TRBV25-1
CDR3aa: CASSGQGVGRYEQYF
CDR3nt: TGTGCCAGCAGTGGACAGGGAGTTGGGCGCTACGAGCAGTACTTC

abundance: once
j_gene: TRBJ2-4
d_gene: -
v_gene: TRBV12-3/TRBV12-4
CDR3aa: CASRPGGARNIQYF
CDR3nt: TGTGCCAGCAGACCAGGGGGGGCGAGAAACATTCAGTACTTC

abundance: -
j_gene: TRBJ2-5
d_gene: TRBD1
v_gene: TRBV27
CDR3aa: CASSPRQGRETQYF
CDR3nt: TGTGCCAGCAGTCCACGACAGGGCCGAGAGACCCAGTACTTC

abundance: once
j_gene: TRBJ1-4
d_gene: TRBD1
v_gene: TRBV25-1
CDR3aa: CASSELRGLGEKLFF
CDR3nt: TGTGCCAGCAGTGAACTCAGGGGGTTGGGTGAAAAACTGTTTTTT

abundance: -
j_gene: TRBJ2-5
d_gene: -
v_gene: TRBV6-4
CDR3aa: CASSSYGAGLETQYF
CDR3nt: TGTGCCAGCAGCTCATATGGGGCAGGGCTAGAGACCCAGTACTTC

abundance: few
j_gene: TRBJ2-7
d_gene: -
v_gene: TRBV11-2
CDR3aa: CASSLGFSSYEQYF
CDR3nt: TGTGCCAGCAGCTTGGGGTTTAGCTCCTACGAGCAGTACTTC

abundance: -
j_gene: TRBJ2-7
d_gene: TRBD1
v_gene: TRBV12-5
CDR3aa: CASGLVLDRDHEQYF
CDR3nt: TGTGCTAGTGGTTTGGTACTAGACAGGGACCACGAGCAGTACTTC

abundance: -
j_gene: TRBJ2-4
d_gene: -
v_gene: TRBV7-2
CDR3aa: CASSKEAKNIQYF
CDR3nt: TGTGCCAGCAGCAAAGAGGCCAAAAACATTCAGTACTTC

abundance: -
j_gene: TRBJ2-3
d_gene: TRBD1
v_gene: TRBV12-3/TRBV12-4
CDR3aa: CASSRGQGSTDTQYF
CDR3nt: TGTGCCAGCAGTCGCGGACAGGGCAGCACAGATACGCAGTATTTT

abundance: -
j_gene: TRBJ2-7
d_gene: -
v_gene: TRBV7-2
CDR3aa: CASSLPVGSWDEQYF
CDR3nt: TGTGCCAGCAGCTTACCGGTCGGGAGTTGGGACGAGCAGTACTTC

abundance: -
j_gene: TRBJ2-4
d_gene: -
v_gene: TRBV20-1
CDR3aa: CSARDQGDMGAKNIQYF
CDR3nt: TGCAGTGCTAGAGATCAAGGCGACATGGGAGCCAAAAACATTCAGTACTTC

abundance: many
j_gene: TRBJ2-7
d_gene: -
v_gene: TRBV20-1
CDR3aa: CSARIVYEQYF
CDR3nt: TGCAGTGCTCGTATTGTCTACGAGCAGTACTTC

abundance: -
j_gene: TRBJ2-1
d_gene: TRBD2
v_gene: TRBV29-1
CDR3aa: CSVERGAARFF
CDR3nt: TGCAGCGTTGAGCGGGGGGCGGCGCGGTTCTTC

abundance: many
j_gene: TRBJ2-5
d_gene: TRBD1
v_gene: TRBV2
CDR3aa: CASKYRGQGQETQYF
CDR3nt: TGTGCCAGCAAGTATAGGGGACAGGGACAGGAGACCCAGTACTTC

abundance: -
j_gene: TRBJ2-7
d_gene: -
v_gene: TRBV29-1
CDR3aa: CSVRIGQIYEQYF
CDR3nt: TGCAGCGTTAGGATCGGACAGATCTACGAGCAGTACTTC

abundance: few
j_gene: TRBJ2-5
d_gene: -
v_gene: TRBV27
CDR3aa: CASSLNYGEQYF
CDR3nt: TGTGCCAGCAGTTTAAACTATGGGGAGCAGTACTTC

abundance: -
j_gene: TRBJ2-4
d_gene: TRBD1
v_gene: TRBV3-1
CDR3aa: CASSQEGQGVKNIQYF
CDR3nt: TGTGCCAGCAGCCAAGAGGGACAGGGAGTCAAAAACATTCAGTACTTC

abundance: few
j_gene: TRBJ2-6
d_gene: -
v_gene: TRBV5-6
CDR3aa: CASSWRRTDSGANVLTF
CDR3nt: TGTGCCAGCAGCTGGCGACGGACTGACTCTGGGGCCAACGTCCTGACTTTC

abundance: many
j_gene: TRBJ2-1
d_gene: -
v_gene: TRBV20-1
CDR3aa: CSARDEGASGYEQFF
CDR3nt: TGCAGTGCTAGAGATGAGGGCGCATCGGGGTATGAGCAGTTCTTC

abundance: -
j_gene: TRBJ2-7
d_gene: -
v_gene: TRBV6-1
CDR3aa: CASNRAGVLYEQYF
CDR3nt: TGTGCCAGCAACAGGGCGGGGGTTCTTTACGAGCAGTACTTC

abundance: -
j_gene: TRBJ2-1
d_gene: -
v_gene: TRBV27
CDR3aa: CASSLSTGAFRNEQFF
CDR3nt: TGTGCCAGCAGTTTGTCCACGGGGGCCTTCCGGAATGAGCAGTTCTTC

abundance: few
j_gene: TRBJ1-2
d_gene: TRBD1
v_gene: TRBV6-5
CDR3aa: CASRRGQNYGYTF
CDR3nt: TGTGCCAGCAGGAGGGGACAGAACTATGGCTACACCTTC

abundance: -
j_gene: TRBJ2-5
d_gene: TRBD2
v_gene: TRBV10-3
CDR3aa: CAISEPGTSGAQETQYF
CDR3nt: TGTGCCATCAGTGAGCCGGGGACTAGCGGGGCACAAGAGACCCAGTACTTC

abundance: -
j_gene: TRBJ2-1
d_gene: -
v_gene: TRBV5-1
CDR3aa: CASSLVAEGNEQFF
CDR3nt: TGCGCCAGCAGCTTAGTTGCGGAAGGCAATGAGCAGTTCTTC

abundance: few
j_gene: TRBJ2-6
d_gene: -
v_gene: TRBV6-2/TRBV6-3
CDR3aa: CASSYHRGESSGANVLTF
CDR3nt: TGTGCCAGCAGTTACCACCGGGGCGAGAGCTCTGGGGCCAACGTCCTGACTTTC

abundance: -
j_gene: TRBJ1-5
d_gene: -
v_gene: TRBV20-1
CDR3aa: CSASNRDRLNQPQHF
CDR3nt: TGCAGTGCTAGTAATAGGGACCGCCTCAATCAGCCCCAGCATTTT

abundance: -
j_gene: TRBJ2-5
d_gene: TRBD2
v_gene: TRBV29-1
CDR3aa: CSAGLDNEQYF
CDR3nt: TGCAGCGCCGGACTAGACAATGAGCAGTACTTC

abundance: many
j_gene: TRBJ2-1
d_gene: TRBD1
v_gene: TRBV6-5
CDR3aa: CASSYRRTGAYNEQFF
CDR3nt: TGTGCCAGCAGTTACCGGCGGACAGGGGCCTACAATGAGCAGTTCTTC

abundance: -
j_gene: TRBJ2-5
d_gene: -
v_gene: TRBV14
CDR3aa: CASSQDEFGTHSRTQYF
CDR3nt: TGTGCCAGCAGCCAAGATGAGTTCGGGACACACAGTAGGACCCAGTACTTC

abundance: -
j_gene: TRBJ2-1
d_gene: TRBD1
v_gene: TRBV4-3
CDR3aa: CASSQDPDRGAYEQFF
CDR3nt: TGCGCCAGCAGCCAAGACCCCGACAGGGGGGCCTATGAGCAGTTCTTC

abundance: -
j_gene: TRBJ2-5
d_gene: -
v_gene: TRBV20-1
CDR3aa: CSALGGGHNEQYF
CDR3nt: TGCAGTGCCCTGGGAGGGGGCCACAATGAGCAGTACTTC